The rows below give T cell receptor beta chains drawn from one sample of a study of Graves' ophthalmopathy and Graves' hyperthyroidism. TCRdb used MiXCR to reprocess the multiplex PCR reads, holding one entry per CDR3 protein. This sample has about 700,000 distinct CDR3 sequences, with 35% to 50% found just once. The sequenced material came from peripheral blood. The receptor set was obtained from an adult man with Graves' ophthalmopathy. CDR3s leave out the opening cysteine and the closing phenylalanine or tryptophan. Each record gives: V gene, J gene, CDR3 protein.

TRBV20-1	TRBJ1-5	SARVGGVGQPQH
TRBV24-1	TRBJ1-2	ATSDPGTGFHYGYT
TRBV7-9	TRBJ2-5	ASSRDSRVGETQY
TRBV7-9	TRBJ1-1	ASSLDAGWDTEAF
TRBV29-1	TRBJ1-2	SVEDLGTGYLT
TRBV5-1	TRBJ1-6	ASSERRTSYNSPLH
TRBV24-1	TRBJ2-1	ATSDLGGLGNEQF
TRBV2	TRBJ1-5	ASSLVGGVGQPQH
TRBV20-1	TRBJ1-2	SARDRTGGGYT
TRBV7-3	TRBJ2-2	ASSLEVPGELF
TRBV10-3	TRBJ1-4	AISAWREAEKLF
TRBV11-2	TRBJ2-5	ASSLEGRAGRETQY
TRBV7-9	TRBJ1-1	ASSLGGSEAF
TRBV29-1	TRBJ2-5	SVEVRGNQETQY
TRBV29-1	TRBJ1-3	SVGRRGLC
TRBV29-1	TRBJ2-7	SVLGTGSSYEQY
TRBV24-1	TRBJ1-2	ATSVPWGYGYT
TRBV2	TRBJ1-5	ASSYSMSGQVNQPQH
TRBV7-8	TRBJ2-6	ASRGRSGANVLT
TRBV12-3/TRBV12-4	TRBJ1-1	ASSRDMKNTEAF
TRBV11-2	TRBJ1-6	ASSYPGAGNSPLH
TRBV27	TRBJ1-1	ASRPGTVNTEAF